The 21 T cell receptor beta chains reported below all come from one sample, sequenced in a study of CD8 T cells in ankylosing spondylitis. From the 5' RACE reads, TCRdb called clonotypes with MiXCR, one entry per CDR3 protein. Of about 260,000 distinct CDR3 sequences in the sample, more than 20% were seen once. Sequencing input: blood, either unsorted or a sorted T cell fraction (not recorded which). These receptor sequences come from a male donor with ankylosing spondylitis or in good health (not recorded which).

The chain employs TRBV28 and TRBJ2-7, with TRBD2 identical over 7 bases. The CDR3 loop spans 15 amino acids. CDR1 MDHEN and CDR2 SYDVKM come from the germline V gene. With V trimmed by 1 base and J by 0 bases, 3 bases remained unmatched. CDR3 protein: CASSLLGGSSYEQYF. Written as DNA, the CDR3 is TGTGCCAGCAGTTTATTGGGAGGGAGCTCCTACGAGCAGTACTTC.

The chain uses TRBV12-3 or TRBV12-4 and TRBJ2-2; D may match TRBD1 or TRBD2 (5 bases each). The length of the CDR3 is 14 residues. Trimming shortened V by 6 bases and J by 1 base, and 9 bases separated the two germline ends. The CDR3 region has the DNA TGTGCCAGCAGGGGACGGGTGAACACCGGGGAGCTGTTTTTT. It is translated as CASRGRVNTGELFF.

This clonotype was picked up many times. This rearrangement joins TRBV20-1 to TRBJ1-2; the D gene is possibly TRBD1 (6 bases). The CDR3 runs 16 residues. V shed 0 bases and J shed 6 bases, with 20 bases lying between them. Germline V lookup: CDR1 DFQATT, CDR2 SNEGSKA (reference sequence). This chain's CDR3 is CSARDWRTTGENGYTF. In DNA, the CDR3 is TGCAGTGCTAGAGATTGGCGCACGACAGGCGAGAATGGCTACACCTTC.

The V gene is TRBV20-1, the J gene TRBJ2-7, with TRBD2 matching 15 bases. The CDR3 consists of 12 residues. The junction had 0 bases not matched to a gene; V was cut back by 3 bases and J by 9 bases. Germline CDR1 and CDR2: DFQATT and SNEGSKA (reference sequence). CDR3 bases: TGCAGTGCTAGGGGACTAGCGGGGGGGCAGTACTTC. Protein: CSARGLAGGQYF.

This clonotype has a handful of counts. CDR3 DNA: TGCAGTGCTGCGACTAGCGGGGACTACGAGCAGTACTTC. Translating it yields CSAATSGDYEQYF. The chain recombines TRBV20-1 with TRBJ2-7; 11 bases fit TRBD2. Germline CDR1 reads DFQATT; CDR2 reads SNEGSKA (reference sequence). This CDR3 is built from 13 residues. V gave up 5 bases and J gave up 3 bases; unmatched junction bases: 3.

This clonotype has just one count. The genes are TRBV20-1 and TRBJ2-7; no clear D. CDR3 size: 12 residues. The V gene's germline CDR1 is DFQATT and CDR2 SNEGSKA (reference sequence). V was clipped by 1 base and J by 12 bases, with 16 bases between them. CDR3 coding DNA: TGCAGTGCTAGAGGCGGCCCCGCTTCTCTGTACTTC. It encodes CSARGGPASLYF.

The rearrangement uses TRBV11-3 and TRBJ2-1; 7 bases agree with TRBD1. V trimming: 3 bases; J trimming: 10 bases; junction bases outside the gene matches: 6. This CDR3 has 13 residues. Germline assignment: CDR1 SGHNT and CDR2 YENEEA. The CDR3 loop reads CASSLTGYREQFF. The CDR3, as DNA: TGTGCCAGCAGCTTGACAGGGTATAGGGAGCAGTTCTTC.

The chain joins TRBV5-5 to TRBJ2-3; 12 bases are a match to TRBD1. J gave up 6 bases and V 1 base, and 6 bases lay outside the gene matches. Germline loops: CDR1 SGHKS, CDR2 YYEKEE (reference sequence). The length of the CDR3 is 16 residues. The CDR3 protein is CASSLWGQGARDTQYF. The CDR3 nucleotides are TGTGCCAGCAGCTTGTGGGGACAGGGGGCTAGGGATACGCAGTATTTT.

The chain links TRBV7-2 to TRBJ2-4; perhaps TRBD2 as D (6 bases). This CDR3 contains 15 residues. Per the germline V gene, CDR1 is SGHTA and CDR2 is FQGNSA. V was pared by 2 bases and J by 4 bases, with 12 bases between. CDR3 loop: CASSLSTSVKNIQYF. DNA for the CDR3: TGTGCCAGCAGCTTATCGACTAGTGTGAAAAACATTCAGTACTTC.

The genes are TRBV7-2 and TRBJ2-3; D remains ambiguous. This CDR3 comprises 13 residues. Trimming took 3 bases from V and 3 from J, leaving 7 bases between them. CDR1 and CDR2 (germline): SGHTA, FQGNSA. CDR3 nucleotide sequence: TGTGCCAGCAGCTTTTCGTTGACAGATACGCAGTATTTT. It codes for CASSFSLTDTQYF.

This clonotype has just a few counts. The chain couples TRBV20-1 to TRBJ1-4; tentative D call: TRBD1 (5 bases). Trimming removed 6 bases from V and 7 bases from J, with 15 bases in between. Per the germline V gene, CDR1 is DFQATT and CDR2 is SNEGSKA (reference sequence). The CDR3 spans 13 residues. CDR3 sequence (DNA): TGCAGTGCCCCGCGGGGGACGGGTGAAAAACTGTTTTTT. This encodes CSAPRGTGEKLFF.

This clonotype turned up a few times. For the CDR3, the DNA is TGCAGCGTTGATAGAGGGTACACAGATACGCAGTATTTT. This codes for CSVDRGYTDTQYF. The chain is built from TRBV29-1 and TRBJ2-3; possibly TRBD2 for D (5 bases). This CDR3 is built from 13 residues. Germline lookup yields CDR1 SQVTM and CDR2 ANQGSEA. Trimming shortened V by 3 bases and J by 2 bases, and 9 bases separated the two germline ends.

V and J are TRBV12-3 or TRBV12-4 and TRBJ2-5; D not resolved. The V end was cut by 7 bases, the J end by 5 bases, with 17 bases between. There are 14 residues in the CDR3. The CDR3 reads CASNRAGFRETQYF. Written as DNA, the CDR3 is TGTGCCAGCAATCGGGCAGGATTCAGGGAGACCCAGTACTTC.

As concerns this clonotype: At one end the junction does not follow the germline gene, possibly because of a read error. V gene TRBV7-7 combines with J gene TRBJ2-1, with 9 bases fitting TRBD1. This CDR3 is built from 15 residues. Germline CDR1 SSHAT, CDR2 FNYEAQ (reference sequence). CDR3 DNA: TGTGCTAGCAGCAGTGGGACAGGGAAGAACAATGAGCAGTTCTTC. Translating gives CASSSGTGKNNEQFF.

This chain joins TRBV19 and TRBJ2-5; 7 bases are shared with TRBD1. The CDR3 has 15 amino acids. Trimming took 2 bases from V and 2 from J; bases not matched to a gene: 5. Looked up from germline, CDR1 is LNHDA and CDR2 is SQIVND (reference sequence). The CDR3 reads CASSINPGQQETQYF. CDR3 bases: TGTGCCAGTAGTATAAATCCGGGACAGCAAGAGACCCAGTACTTC.

The chain carries TRBV20-1 and TRBJ2-5; TRBD1 or TRBD2 may be the D gene (5 bases each). V was trimmed by 3 bases and J by 5 bases, leaving 10 bases between them. This CDR3 has 12 amino acids. Per germline, CDR1 DFQATT and CDR2 SNEGSKA (reference sequence). CDR3 DNA sequence: TGCAGTGCTAGCCGGGGCCCGGAGACCCAGTACTTC. Its protein product is CSASRGPETQYF.

The table lists this clonotype with many counts. This rearrangement joins TRBV5-1 to TRBJ2-1; 11 bases are a match to TRBD2. The CDR3 has 16 residues. V lost 3 bases and J lost 0; bases outside the gene matches: 2. Germline loops: CDR1 SGHRS, CDR2 YFSETQ. CDR3 protein: CASSSLAGGSYNEQFF. Written as DNA, the CDR3 is TGCGCCAGCAGCTCCCTAGCGGGGGGCTCCTACAATGAGCAGTTCTTC. Together with reference TRBV5-1 and TRBJ2-1, the CDR3 gives the full variable domain: KAGVTQTPRYLIKTRGQQVTLSCSPISGHRSVSWYQQTPGQGLQFLFEYFSETQRNKGNFPGRFSGRQFSNSRSEMNVSTLELGDSALYLCASSSLAGGSYNEQFFGPGTRLTVL.

This clonotype occurred a few times. The chain carries TRBV20-1 and TRBJ2-3; 7 bases are shared with TRBD2. Germline assignment: CDR1 DFQATT and CDR2 SNEGSKA (reference sequence). The length of the CDR3 is 14 residues. V was pared by 2 bases and J by 4 bases, with 6 bases of the junction left unmatched. CDR3 coding DNA: TGCAGTGCTAGACAGACGGGACTATCAGATACGCAGTATTTT. Encoded protein: CSARQTGLSDTQYF.

The chain employs TRBV9 and TRBJ2-1; 16 nucleotides agree with TRBD2. This CDR3 region has 17 residues. Germline V gives CDR1 SGDLS, CDR2 YYNGEE. The V gene end was trimmed by 0 bases and the J gene end by 7 bases; junction bases not matched to a gene: 4. The DNA of the CDR3 is TGTGCCAGCAGCGTAGTGGGACTAGCGGGGGGGGTGAATGAGCAGTTCTTC. It encodes CASSVVGLAGGVNEQFF.

This clonotype appeared a few times. The chain combines TRBV12-3 or TRBV12-4 with TRBJ1-5; D may be TRBD1 (5 bases). The length of the CDR3 is 14 residues. The V end was cut by 2 bases, the J end by 7 bases, with 12 bases between. Here the CDR3 DNA reads TGTGCCAGCAGTTTAAGAAGGGGTCGACAGCCCCAGCATTTT. Protein: CASSLRRGRQPQHF.

This clonotype was detected many times. The chain uses TRBV15 and TRBJ2-1, with a tentative D call TRBD1 (5 bases). V lost 4 bases and J lost 9, with 16 bases in between. Germline loops: CDR1 LNHNV, CDR2 YYDKDF (reference sequence). The CDR3 sequence is 14 residues long. This chain's CDR3 is CATSTEIGVGEQFF. Written as DNA, the CDR3 is TGTGCCACCAGCACCGAGATAGGGGTCGGTGAGCAGTTCTTC.